Shown below are 18 T cell receptor beta chains from a single sample sequenced in a study of T-cell reconstitution after alpha-beta-depleted transplantation in children. A TCRbeta library incorporating unique molecular identifiers was prepared. TCRdb re-analysed the PCR reads in MiXCR, keeping a single row per CDR3 protein. The data contain around 490,000 distinct CDR3 sequences, 11% of them singletons. Here the sequenced sample was PBMCs, mostly from graft donor cells, taken 180 days after TCRalphabeta/CD19-depleted stem cell transplant. These receptors all come from a female patient aged 2-9 years who had a stem cell transplant for aplastic anemia, so the T cells may come from the graft donor.

This clonotype has a handful of counts. This chain uses TRBV5-1 with TRBJ1-5, with D uncertain. Trimming took off 0 bases at V and 9 bases at J, with 10 bases between the two ends. Germline V lookup: CDR1 SGHRS, CDR2 YFSETQ. The CDR3 has 13 residues. This chain's CDR3 is CASSLDGHRPQHF. The CDR3 DNA reads as TGCGCCAGCAGCTTGGACGGTCACCGGCCCCAGCATTTT. The full variable domain, completed using reference TRBV5-1 and TRBJ1-5, is KAGVTQTPRYLIKTRGQQVTLSCSPISGHRSVSWYQQTPGQGLQFLFEYFSETQRNKGNFPGRFSGRQFSNSRSEMNVSTLELGDSALYLCASSLDGHRPQHFGDGTRLSIL.

This clonotype was recorded a few times. The chain is built from TRBV12-3 or TRBV12-4 and TRBJ2-3; 7 bases are shared with TRBD1. With V trimmed by 8 bases and J by 1 base, 9 bases remained unmatched. The CDR3 length is 15 residues. The CDR3 nucleotides read TGTGCCAGCGGGAACAGGGGCCGGGGCACAGATACGCAGTATTTT. Translated: CASGNRGRGTDTQYF.

This sequence joins TRBV12-3 or TRBV12-4 and TRBJ2-1; D possibly uses TRBD1 or TRBD2 (6 bases each). The CDR3 has 14 residues. V was trimmed by 6 bases and J by 13 bases, leaving 22 bases between them. The DNA for the CDR3 is TGTGCCAGCAGCTCAATGGCGGGGACACTAGAACAGTTCTTC. Protein product: CASSSMAGTLEQFF.

The CDR3 protein is CASSYETSGASYNEQFF. CDR3 coding DNA: TGTGCCAGCAGTTACGAAACTAGCGGGGCCTCCTACAATGAGCAGTTCTTC. The J gene is TRBJ2-1, the V gene TRBV6-5; 10 bases are a match to TRBD2. This CDR3 region has 17 residues. The junction had 4 bases not matched to a gene; V was cut back by 2 bases and J by 0 bases. From germline, CDR1 is MNHEY and CDR2 SVGAGI.

In this sample, this clonotype turned up many times. V gene TRBV7-2 combines with J gene TRBJ1-5, with D perhaps matching TRBD1 (5 bases). Germline CDR1 is SGHTA and CDR2 is FQGNSA. The CDR3 sequence is 14 residues long. The V gene lost 5 bases and the J gene lost 0 bases, with 8 bases spanning the gap. The CDR3 DNA sequence: TGTGCCAGCAGCGGGGCCGCTAGCAATCAGCCCCAGCATTTT. Encoded protein: CASSGAASNQPQHF.

This clonotype was seen only a few times. The genes are TRBV5-1 and TRBJ1-2; 8 bases fit TRBD1. The germline gives CDR1 SGHRS, CDR2 YFSETQ. This CDR3 region has 12 residues. V lost 4 bases and J lost 8; bases outside the gene matches: 4. The CDR3 sequence is CASSQGAGGYTF. CDR3 sequence (DNA): TGCGCCAGCAGCCAGGGGGCCGGGGGCTACACCTTC.

The chain combines TRBV29-1 with TRBJ2-1, with TRBD1 matching over 8 bases. Germline loops: CDR1 SQVTM, CDR2 ANQGSEA. CDR3 length: 13 amino acids. With V trimmed by 7 bases and J by 3 bases, 5 bases remained unmatched. Here the CDR3 DNA reads TGCAGCGGAGAAGGACAGGGCTACAATGAGCAGTTCTTC. This sequence encodes CSGEGQGYNEQFF.

This clonotype was seen once. This sequence joins TRBV30 and TRBJ1-1, with a weak D call TRBD1 (5 bases). Between the trimmed V and J ends, which lost 4 bases and 4 bases, there was a span of 10 bases. The length of the CDR3 is 12 residues. Germline loops: CDR1 GTSNPN, CDR2 SVGIG (reference sequence). The CDR3 sequence: CAWTSGTTEAFF. CDR3 DNA: TGTGCCTGGACTTCGGGGACCACTGAAGCTTTCTTT.

The table lists this clonotype with a few counts. J is TRBJ2-6 and V is TRBV5-6; D gene ambiguous. Between the trimmed V and J ends, which lost 5 bases and 0 bases, there was a span of 12 bases. The germline V gene has CDR1 SGHDT and CDR2 YYEEEE. The CDR3 is 16 residues long. CDR3 coding DNA: TGTGCCAGCAGTATGACATTTAACTCTGGGGCCAACGTCCTGACTTTC. Translating gives CASSMTFNSGANVLTF.

This clonotype was counted at least ten times. This rearrangement joins TRBV27 to TRBJ1-1; D gene uncertain. There are 16 residues in the CDR3. The V and J ends lost 2 bases and 5 bases respectively, with 18 bases between them. Germline CDR1 is MNHEY and CDR2 is SMNVEV (reference sequence). This CDR3 is CASSLRDSALGTEAFF. The CDR3 coding sequence is TGTGCCAGCAGTTTACGCGACTCTGCGTTGGGGACTGAAGCTTTCTTT.

This clonotype was counted a few times. The rearrangement joins TRBV28 to TRBJ2-5; TRBD2 matches 9 bases. J lost 1 base, V lost 5 bases, and 11 bases had no gene match. CDR3 length: 17 residues. Germline CDR1 MDHEN, CDR2 SYDVKM. For the CDR3, the DNA is TGTGCCAGCAGTAACAACCTACTAGCGGGCGTCCAAGAGACCCAGTACTTC. Translation gives CASSNNLLAGVQETQYF. Supplemented by reference TRBV28 and TRBJ2-5, the full variable domain reads DVKVTQSSRYLVKRTGEKVFLECVQDMDHENMFWYRQDPGLGLRLIYFSYDVKMKEKGDIPEGYSVSREKKERFSLILESASTNQTSMYLCASSNNLLAGVQETQYFGPGTRLLVL.

This clonotype was seen more than once but under ten times. The rearrangement joins TRBV2 to TRBJ2-1; D is unresolved. Trimming pared 3 bases from V and 2 bases from J, leaving 14 bases between. This CDR3 has 16 amino acids. Germline CDR1 SNHLY, CDR2 FYNNEI. CDR3 amino acids: CASSEFIESPYNEQFF. CDR3 DNA sequence: TGTGCCAGCAGTGAGTTCATTGAGAGCCCCTACAATGAGCAGTTCTTC. The variable domain in full, with the rest retrieved from reference TRBV2 and TRBJ2-1, is EPEVTQTPSHQVTQMGQEVILRCVPISNHLYFYWYRQILGQKVEFLVSFYNNEISEKSEIFDDQFSVERPDGSNFTLKIRSTKLEDSAMYFCASSEFIESPYNEQFFGPGTRLTVL.

This clonotype was recorded at least ten times. The V and J genes are TRBV20-1 and TRBJ2-1; D uncertain. The V and J ends lost 2 bases and 0 bases respectively, with 8 bases between them. This CDR3 has 14 residues. Germline CDR1 DFQATT, CDR2 SNEGSKA (reference sequence). CDR3 DNA sequence: TGCAGTGCTAGATCGCGCAGCTCCTACAATGAGCAGTTCTTC. Amino acid sequence: CSARSRSSYNEQFF.

The chain has TRBV3-1 and TRBJ2-7, with D hard to call. The V gene's germline CDR1 is LGHDT and CDR2 YNNKEL (reference sequence). There are 11 residues in the CDR3. V lost 3 bases and J lost 3, with 3 bases in between. The CDR3 reads CASSHDYEQYF. In nucleotides, the CDR3 is TGTGCCAGCAGCCACGACTACGAGCAGTACTTC.

This clonotype showed up just a few times. This chain connects TRBV5-6 to TRBJ1-1, with a possible D match to TRBD1 (6 bases). Between the trimmed V and J ends, which lost 1 base and 4 bases, there was a span of 11 bases. There are 14 residues in the CDR3. The germline CDR1 and CDR2 sequences are SGHDT and YYEEEE. This CDR3 is CASSLRGGGTEAFF. DNA of the CDR3: TGTGCCAGCAGCTTGCGCGGGGGCGGCACTGAAGCTTTCTTT. The entire variable domain, with the rest obtained from reference TRBV5-6 and TRBJ1-1, is as follows: DAGVTQSPTHLIKTRGQQVTLRCSPKSGHDTVSWYQQALGQGPQFIFQYYEEEERQRGNFPDRFSGHQFPNYSSELNVNALLLGDSALYLCASSLRGGGTEAFFGQGTRLTVV.

There are many counts of this clonotype. The chain uses TRBV7-8 and TRBJ2-5; D uncertain. Germline V CDR1 and CDR2: SGHVS, FQNEAQ. Trimming left V 0 bases short and J 3 bases short, with 2 bases between. The CDR3 covers 12 residues. The CDR3 sequence: CASSLAKETQYF. In nucleotides, the CDR3 is TGTGCCAGCAGCTTAGCGAAAGAGACCCAGTACTTC. Variable domain in full (rest from reference TRBV7-8 and TRBJ2-5): GAGVSQSPRYKVAKRGQDVALRCDPISGHVSLFWYQQALGQGPEFLTYFQNEAQLDKSGLPSDRFFAERPEGSVSTLKIQRTQQEDSAVYLCASSLAKETQYFGPGTRLLVL.

This clonotype was observed a handful of times. The gene calls are TRBV29-1 and TRBJ2-5; TRBD2 aligns across 8 bases. The V and J ends lost 6 bases and 0 bases, in that order; junction bases with no gene match: 9. The V gene's germline CDR1 is SQVTM and CDR2 ANQGSEA. The CDR3 runs 15 residues. CDR3 nucleotide sequence: TGCAGCGTAGAATTAGCGGGATCGTACCAAGAGACCCAGTACTTC. Translated: CSVELAGSYQETQYF.

In its sample, this clonotype was seen many times. The junction does not match germline at one end; this may be a read error. This rearrangement joins TRBV28 to TRBJ2-5; D not certain. The CDR3 covers 13 residues. From germline, CDR1 is MDHEN and CDR2 SYDVKM. The CDR3 sequence is CASGLPLRETQYF. The CDR3 DNA follows: TGTGCCAGCGGTTTGCCCCTCCGGGAGACCCAGTACTTC.